Listed here are 9 T cell receptor beta chains from one sample, sequenced in a study of Ad26.COV2.S vaccination and SARS-CoV-2 variants. Described treatment: about 20 received Ad26.COV2.S at low or high dose, single or two shots; several received placebo; per-sample allocation not given. Vaccine and placebo recipients were sampled on day 63 after the first injection. Clones were sequenced by immunoSEQ multiplex PCR, and TCRdb holds only the in-frame ones, with some missing. The sample contains 350,000 to 500,000 clones, 90% of which appear only once. The sample was peripheral blood, taken in a trial of Ad26.COV2.S vaccine versus placebo. The receptors shown here come from a person aged 18-65 years who received the Ad26.COV2.S COVID-19 vaccine or a placebo.

As for this clone: Germline and junction disagree at one end, which may indicate a read error. The J gene is TRBJ2-5, the V gene TRBV7-7; 14 bases are a match to TRBD2. CDR1 and CDR2 from the germline V gene are SSHAT and FNYEAQ (reference sequence). The CDR3 totals 15 residues. The CDR3 bases are TGTGCTAGCAGCTTAGGGACTAGCGGGAGAGAGACCCAGTACTTC. Amino acids: CASSLGTSGRETQYF.

V gene TRBV6-5 combines with J gene TRBJ2-7, with 8 bases identical to TRBD1. V was clipped by 6 bases and J by 1 base; unmatched bases: 5. The germline V gene has CDR1 MNHEY and CDR2 SVGAGI. The CDR3 covers 14 residues. CDR3 loop: CASRDRALSYEQYF. The CDR3 nucleotides read TGTGCCAGCAGGGACAGGGCCCTTTCCTACGAGCAGTACTTC.

The chain joins TRBV5-4 to TRBJ2-1, with 16 bases matching TRBD2. V shed 4 bases and J 15 bases; nucleotides not matched to a gene: 10. The CDR3 runs 15 residues. Germline V lookup: CDR1 SGHNT, CDR2 YYREEE (reference sequence). The CDR3 region is CASSGGTSGRESGFF. DNA for the CDR3: TGTGCCAGCAGCGGGGGGACTAGCGGGAGGGAGAGTGGGTTCTTC.

This clone has a single count. The CDR3, as DNA: TGTGCCAGCAGGGGCCCCGGAGGTTGGGCAGATACGCAGTATTTT. Translation: CASRGPGGWADTQYF. The chain combines TRBV2 with TRBJ2-3; D is possibly TRBD2 (5 bases). Trimming shortened V by 6 bases and J by 4 bases, and 17 bases separated the two germline ends. This CDR3 spans 15 amino acids. Germline assignment: CDR1 SNHLY and CDR2 FYNNEI. Supplemented by reference TRBV2 and TRBJ2-3, the full variable domain reads EPEVTQTPSHQVTQMGQEVILRCVPISNHLYFYWYRQILGQKVEFLVSFYNNEISEKSEIFDDQFSVERPDGSNFTLKIRSTKLEDSAMYFCASRGPGGWADTQYFGPGTRLTVL.

J is TRBJ2-1 and V is TRBV28; no firm D call. V gave up 7 bases and J gave up 1 base, with 11 bases separating them. The CDR3 length is 14 residues. Germline CDR1 is MDHEN and CDR2 is SYDVKM. In DNA, the CDR3 is TGTGCCAGCACCCTCACTGGATCCTACAATGAGCAGTTCTTC. The encoded protein is CASTLTGSYNEQFF.

V and J are TRBV7-9 and TRBJ2-1; D not certain. V was pared by 5 bases and J by 6 bases, with 5 bases between. The CDR3 contains 11 residues. CDR1 SEHNR and CDR2 FQNEAQ come from the germline V gene (reference sequence). CDR3 in DNA: TGTGCCAGCAGCCCCCGCAATGAGCAGTTCTTC. It is translated as CASSPRNEQFF.

This chain links TRBV28 with TRBJ1-4; D remains unclear. Germline CDR1 and CDR2: MDHEN and SYDVKM. CDR3 length equals 14 residues. V was pared by 10 bases and J by 0 bases, with 12 bases between. The CDR3 is CATRTPPTNEKLFF. CDR3 DNA: TGTGCCACCCGGACTCCCCCAACTAATGAAAAACTGTTTTTT. Complete variable domain (other parts from reference TRBV28 and TRBJ1-4): DVKVTQSSRYLVKRTGEKVFLECVQDMDHENMFWYRQDPGLGLRLIYFSYDVKMKEKGDIPEGYSVSREKKERFSLILESASTNQTSMYLCATRTPPTNEKLFFGSGTQLSVL.

The chain employs TRBV11-2 and TRBJ2-1, with D perhaps TRBD2 (6 bases). CDR3 length equals 16 residues. The ends were cut back, 0 bases at V and 3 bases at J, with 12 bases in the middle. Germline V gene lookup returns CDR1 SGHAT and CDR2 FQNNGV. This CDR3 reads CASSLEVSGVYNEQFF. DNA for the CDR3: TGTGCCAGCAGCTTAGAAGTTAGCGGAGTCTACAATGAGCAGTTCTTC.

The genes are TRBV7-2 and TRBJ1-1, with D hard to call. V dropped 5 bases and J dropped 1 base, with 17 bases sitting between them. The CDR3 is 16 amino acids. Per germline, CDR1 SGHTA and CDR2 FQGNSA. Here the CDR3 DNA reads TGTGCCAGCAGCACAGACCCGCCGAGTAAGAACACTGAAGCTTTCTTT. Translating gives CASSTDPPSKNTEAFF.